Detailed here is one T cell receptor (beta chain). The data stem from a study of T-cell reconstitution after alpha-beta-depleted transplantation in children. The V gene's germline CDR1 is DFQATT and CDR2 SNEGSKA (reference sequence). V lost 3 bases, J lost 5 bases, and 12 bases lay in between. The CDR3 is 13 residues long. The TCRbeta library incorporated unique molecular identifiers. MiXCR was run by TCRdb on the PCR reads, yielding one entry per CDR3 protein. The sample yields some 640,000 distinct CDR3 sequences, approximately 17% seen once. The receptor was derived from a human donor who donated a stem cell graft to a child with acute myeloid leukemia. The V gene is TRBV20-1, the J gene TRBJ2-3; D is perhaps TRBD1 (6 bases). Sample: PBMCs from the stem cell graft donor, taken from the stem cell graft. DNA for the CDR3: TGCAGTGCTAGGGGATCAGGGGTAGATACGCAGTATTTT. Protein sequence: CSARGSGVDTQYF.